These 20 T cell receptor beta chains were all obtained from the same sample, sequenced in a study of blood T cell repertoires in COVID-19 (dated by TCRdb to 2020 to 2021). The library was prepared using the immunoSEQ multiplex PCR assay. TCRdb took over this immuneACCESS table, retaining in-frame rearrangements with V and J assigned. Such tables are incomplete; in checked studies, under half of the missing clones stem from an unresolved V gene, and the remainder is unexplained. The sample has 100,000 to 110,000 clones on record, roughly 90% of them singletons. Around 2.1% of the sample lies in the top ten. The specimen was peripheral blood. The receptors stem from a man aged 50 to 59 with active COVID-19.

The rearrangement uses TRBV10-3 and TRBJ2-1; a possible D gene is TRBD2 (7 bases). The germline V gene encodes CDR1 ENHRY and CDR2 SYGVKD. This CDR3 spans 14 amino acids. V shed 0 bases and J shed 7 bases, with 10 bases lying between them. CDR3 residues: CAISESGGQNEQFF. The CDR3 DNA reads TGTGCCATCAGTGAGTCCGGGGGGCAGAATGAGCAGTTCTTC.

In DNA, the CDR3 is TGTGCCAGCAGTGGTCGGTGGGGACAGAGAGTATTAGAGACCCAGTACTTC. Translation gives CASSGRWGQRVLETQYF. The chain has TRBV6-1 and TRBJ2-5; 7 bases fit TRBD1. Trimming at V came to 4 bases and at J to 4 bases, leaving 15 bases not matched to a gene. Germline V CDR1 and CDR2: MNHNS, SASEGT. The CDR3 has 17 residues.

The chain couples TRBV4-1 to TRBJ2-3, with TRBD2 identical over 14 bases. Unmatched junction bases numbered 10, after V lost 2 bases and J lost 0 bases. The V gene's germline CDR1 is MGHRA and CDR2 YSYEKL. The CDR3 runs 20 residues. The CDR3 DNA reads TGCGCCAGCAGCCAACGGACTAGCGGGGGGCGATTTGCTAGCACAGATACGCAGTATTTT. As protein: CASSQRTSGGRFASTDTQYF.

V usage is TRBV11-3 and J usage is TRBJ1-1; 8 nucleotides align to TRBD1. CDR3 length equals 14 residues. In germline, CDR1 is SGHNT, CDR2 YENEEA. With V trimmed by 6 bases and J by 3 bases, 6 bases remained unmatched. In nucleotides, the CDR3 is TGTGCCAGCAGACAGGGGGTTTCCGACACTGAAGCTTTCTTT. This codes for CASRQGVSDTEAFF.

This chain uses TRBV5-1 with TRBJ1-2; D not certain. Germline assignment: CDR1 SGHRS and CDR2 YFSETQ. The V end lost 0 bases, the J end lost 4 bases, and 16 bases lay between the germline ends. The CDR3 extends over 16 amino acids. The CDR3 protein is CASSLVVRDEGYGYTF. For the CDR3, the DNA is TGCGCCAGCAGCTTGGTAGTGCGAGATGAGGGCTATGGCTACACCTTC.

V is TRBV27 and J is TRBJ1-2; the D gene is possibly TRBD1 (6 bases). This CDR3 is 15 amino acids long. Germline V CDR1 and CDR2: MNHEY, SMNVEV (reference sequence). The V gene lost 4 bases and the J gene lost 4 bases, with 16 bases spanning the gap. CDR3 loop: CASSSTIDRSYGYTF. The CDR3 nucleotides are TGTGCCAGCAGTTCGACGATCGACAGGTCCTATGGCTACACCTTC.

This chain joins TRBV6-5 and TRBJ2-7; D possibly corresponds to TRBD2 (5 bases). CDR1 is MNHEY and CDR2 is SVGAGI in the germline V gene. The CDR3 is 13 amino acids. The V gene lost 9 bases and the J gene lost 6 bases, with 18 bases spanning the gap. The CDR3 DNA follows: TGTGCCAGTAGGGTGGCTCCTGCGGGCGAGCAGTACTTC. Translated, it gives CASRVAPAGEQYF.

The chain links TRBV11-1 to TRBJ2-1, with D maybe TRBD2 (5 bases). The CDR3 is 14 residues long. Germline V lookup: CDR1 SGHAT, CDR2 FQDESV (reference sequence). The V and J ends lost 4 bases and 7 bases respectively, with 14 bases between them. The CDR3: CASSSARGRNEQFF. In DNA form, the CDR3 reads TGTGCCAGCAGCTCAGCACGGGGTCGGAATGAGCAGTTCTTC.

This clone occurred once. The chain joins TRBV5-1 to TRBJ1-1; no reliable D call. Trimming stripped 1 base from V and 2 bases from J, with 9 bases between. Germline-derived CDR1 and CDR2 are SGHRS and YFSETQ. The CDR3 has 14 amino acids. The CDR3: CASSLSTGNTEAFF. CDR3 bases: TGCGCCAGCAGCTTGTCAACGGGTAACACTGAAGCTTTCTTT.

There are a few counts of this clone. The J gene is TRBJ1-1, the V gene TRBV6-5, with D unclear. Germline-derived CDR1 and CDR2 are MNHEY and SVGAGI. V gave up 5 bases and J gave up 0 bases, with 13 bases separating them. This CDR3 comprises 15 residues. The CDR3 DNA sequence: TGTGCCAGCAGTACCGCGGGAGGGCTGAACACTGAAGCTTTCTTT. Residues: CASSTAGGLNTEAFF.

The V call is TRBV19, the J call TRBJ1-1; a weak D match, TRBD1 (6 bases). This CDR3 is 14 amino acids long. The ends were cut back, 7 bases at V and 0 bases at J, with 12 bases in the middle. CDR1 is LNHDA and CDR2 is SQIVND in the germline V gene (reference sequence). The CDR3 DNA is TGTGCCAGTACAGCGGGACAAATGAACACTGAAGCTTTCTTT. Protein: CASTAGQMNTEAFF. Complete variable domain (other parts from reference TRBV19 and TRBJ1-1): DGGITQSPKYLFRKEGQNVTLSCEQNLNHDAMYWYRQDPGQGLRLIYYSQIVNDFQKGDIAEGYSVSREKKESFPLTVTSAQKNPTAFYLCASTAGQMNTEAFFGQGTRLTVV.

J is TRBJ2-3 and V is TRBV5-6; possible D gene TRBD2, 6 bases. Trimming removed 4 bases from V and 9 bases from J, with 12 bases in between. The V gene's germline CDR1 is SGHDT and CDR2 YYEEEE. The CDR3 extends over 12 amino acids. DNA for the CDR3: TGTGCCAGCAGCAACTCCGGGGGAACGCAGTATTTT. Translating gives CASSNSGGTQYF.

The V and J genes are TRBV29-1 and TRBJ1-6, with TRBD1 matching over 10 bases. V shed 4 bases, J shed 8 bases, and the junction held 8 bases outside the gene matches. Germline CDR1 and CDR2: SQVTM and ANQGSEA. This CDR3 is built from 15 residues. The CDR3 here is CSVAPTGGGDSPLHF. CDR3 DNA sequence: TGCAGCGTTGCTCCGACAGGGGGCGGCGATTCACCCCTCCACTTT. The complete variable domain, with remaining parts taken from reference TRBV29-1 and TRBJ1-6, reads SAVISQKPSRDICQRGTSLTIQCQVDSQVTMMFWYRQQPGQSLTLIATANQGSEATYESGFVIDKFPISRPNLTFSTLTVSNMSPEDSSIYLCSVAPTGGGDSPLHFGNGTRLTVT.

V and J are TRBV19 and TRBJ2-7; D is possibly TRBD2 (5 bases). The length of the CDR3 is 13 residues. Germline V gives CDR1 LNHDA, CDR2 SQIVND (reference sequence). V lost 3 bases and J lost 4, with 10 bases in between. The CDR3 sequence: CASSMGGGYEQYF. CDR3 sequence (DNA): TGTGCCAGTAGTATGGGCGGAGGATACGAGCAGTACTTC.

The chain uses TRBV7-9 and TRBJ2-1; 7 bases align to TRBD2. Germline loops: CDR1 SEHNR, CDR2 FQNEAQ (reference sequence). The CDR3 runs 12 residues. V lost 4 bases and J lost 9; bases outside the gene matches: 3. CDR3 nucleotide sequence: TGTGCCAGCAGCTCATGGGGGGGTGAGCAGTTCTTC. This translates into CASSSWGGEQFF. Variable domain in full (rest from reference TRBV7-9 and TRBJ2-1): DTGVSQNPRHKITKRGQNVTFRCDPISEHNRLYWYRQTLGQGPEFLTYFQNEAQLEKSRLLSDRFSAERPKGSFSTLEIQRTEQGDSAMYLCASSSWGGEQFFGPGTRLTVL.

This chain connects TRBV21-1 to TRBJ2-3; the table's TRBD2 call for D was not verified on the DNA. TRBV21-1 has pseudogene status. This CDR3 has 16 residues. The CDR3: CASSKGWELRTDTQYF. The CDR3 DNA reads as TGTGCCAGCAGCAAAGGGTGGGAGCTCCGCACAGATACGCAGTATTTT.

The rearrangement uses TRBV18 and TRBJ1-1, with 9 bases lining up with TRBD1. The CDR3 is 14 amino acids. V lost 4 bases and J lost 4; bases outside the gene matches: 4. Per the germline V gene, CDR1 is KGHSH and CDR2 is LQKENI. This chain's CDR3 is CASSQTGGTTEAFF. DNA for the CDR3: TGTGCCAGCTCACAGACAGGGGGTACCACTGAAGCTTTCTTT.

V usage is TRBV6-5 and J usage is TRBJ1-1; no clear D. The V gene lost 7 bases and the J gene lost 3 bases, with 15 bases spanning the gap. The germline CDR1 and CDR2 sequences are MNHEY and SVGAGI. This CDR3 is 14 amino acids long. CDR3 protein: CASTRGLTHTEAFF. The DNA for the CDR3 is TGTGCCAGCACCCGAGGACTGACCCACACTGAAGCTTTCTTT.

V is TRBV3-1 (or the pseudogene TRBV3-2) and J is TRBJ2-1; D is perhaps TRBD1 (6 bases). CDR3 size: 13 residues. CDR1 is LGHDT and CDR2 is YNNKEL in the germline V gene (reference sequence). The V gene lost 1 base and the J gene lost 9 bases, with 10 bases spanning the gap. The CDR3 region is CASSQVQGGEQFF. In nucleotides, the CDR3 is TGTGCCAGCAGCCAAGTACAGGGCGGTGAGCAGTTCTTC.

The rearrangement links TRBV6-5 to TRBJ1-5; D is ambiguous. The V and J ends lost 8 bases and 6 bases respectively, with 14 bases between them. Per the germline V gene, CDR1 is MNHEY and CDR2 is SVGAGI. The CDR3 totals 13 residues. The CDR3 DNA reads TGTGCCAGCGCGCTTACAGCTTCTCAGCCCCAGCATTTT. Amino acid sequence: CASALTASQPQHF.